This T cell receptor (beta chain) is from a study of cytomegalovirus exposure and HLA in healthy donors. PCR used 60 Vbeta primers and 13 Jbeta primers. Using immunoSEQ multiplex PCR, the repertoire was profiled, and TCRdb retains in-frame clones only, with some absent. Its table lists some 150,000 clones. Trimming removed 5 bases from V and 4 bases from J, with 18 bases in between. Germline V CDR1 and CDR2: SGHRS, YFSETQ. This CDR3 region has 15 residues. The chain is built from TRBV5-1 and TRBJ1-1; D unresolved. The TCR was taken from a man in his forties in good health and CMV-seronegative. The sample taken for sequencing was PBMCs. The CDR3 loop is CASRDGGSILTEAFF. CDR3 nucleotides: TGCGCCAGCAGGGACGGAGGATCCATCCTCACTGAAGCTTTCTTT.